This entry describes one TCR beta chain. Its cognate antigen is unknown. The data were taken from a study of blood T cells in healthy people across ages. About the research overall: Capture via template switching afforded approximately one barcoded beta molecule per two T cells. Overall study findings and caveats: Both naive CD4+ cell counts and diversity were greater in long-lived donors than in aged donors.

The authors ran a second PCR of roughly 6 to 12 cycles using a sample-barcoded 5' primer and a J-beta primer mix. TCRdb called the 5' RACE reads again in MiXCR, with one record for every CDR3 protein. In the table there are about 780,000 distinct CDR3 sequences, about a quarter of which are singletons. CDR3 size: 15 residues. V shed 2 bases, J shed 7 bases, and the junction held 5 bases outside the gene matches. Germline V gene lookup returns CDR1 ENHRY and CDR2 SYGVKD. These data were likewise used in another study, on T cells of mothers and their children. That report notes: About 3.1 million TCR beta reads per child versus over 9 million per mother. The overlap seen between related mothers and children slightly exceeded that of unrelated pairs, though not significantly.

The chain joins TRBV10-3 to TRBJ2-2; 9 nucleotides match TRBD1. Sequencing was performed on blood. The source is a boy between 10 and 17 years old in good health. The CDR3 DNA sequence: TGTGCCATCAGTGAGACAGGGGGCGACGGCGGGGAGCTGTTTTTT. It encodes CAISETGGDGGELFF.